This record concerns one T cell receptor (beta chain) sequence. The antigen is undetermined. These data are taken from a study of shared clonotypes between healthy human individuals. Background on the study: Aged between 18 and 49, the donors were a couple of women and three men. The study's findings and limits: Naive CD4 clonotypes were shared across several donors at roughly 5.3%. Clonotype sharing levels among donors were expected to vary with sequencing depth.

CDR3 length equals 18 residues. J lost 1 base, V lost 0 bases, and 7 bases had no gene match. Germline CDR1 and CDR2: SGHRS and YFSETQ. The assay was run at deep level. Profiling relied on immunoSEQ multiplex PCR, and the TCRdb table lists in-frame clones only, not all of them. The repertoire holds about 340,000 clones, with 73% as singletons. The source material was memory CD4+ T cells sorted from blood. Documented subset: CD45RA-negative fraction. This TCR came from a man aged 30-40 years in good health. This chain joins TRBV5-1 and TRBJ2-5, with 12 nucleotides matching TRBD2. In DNA, the CDR3 is TGCGCCAGCAGCTTGGGACTAGCGGGAGTGAGTAGCCAAGAGACCCAGTACTTC. Translated: CASSLGLAGVSSQETQYF.